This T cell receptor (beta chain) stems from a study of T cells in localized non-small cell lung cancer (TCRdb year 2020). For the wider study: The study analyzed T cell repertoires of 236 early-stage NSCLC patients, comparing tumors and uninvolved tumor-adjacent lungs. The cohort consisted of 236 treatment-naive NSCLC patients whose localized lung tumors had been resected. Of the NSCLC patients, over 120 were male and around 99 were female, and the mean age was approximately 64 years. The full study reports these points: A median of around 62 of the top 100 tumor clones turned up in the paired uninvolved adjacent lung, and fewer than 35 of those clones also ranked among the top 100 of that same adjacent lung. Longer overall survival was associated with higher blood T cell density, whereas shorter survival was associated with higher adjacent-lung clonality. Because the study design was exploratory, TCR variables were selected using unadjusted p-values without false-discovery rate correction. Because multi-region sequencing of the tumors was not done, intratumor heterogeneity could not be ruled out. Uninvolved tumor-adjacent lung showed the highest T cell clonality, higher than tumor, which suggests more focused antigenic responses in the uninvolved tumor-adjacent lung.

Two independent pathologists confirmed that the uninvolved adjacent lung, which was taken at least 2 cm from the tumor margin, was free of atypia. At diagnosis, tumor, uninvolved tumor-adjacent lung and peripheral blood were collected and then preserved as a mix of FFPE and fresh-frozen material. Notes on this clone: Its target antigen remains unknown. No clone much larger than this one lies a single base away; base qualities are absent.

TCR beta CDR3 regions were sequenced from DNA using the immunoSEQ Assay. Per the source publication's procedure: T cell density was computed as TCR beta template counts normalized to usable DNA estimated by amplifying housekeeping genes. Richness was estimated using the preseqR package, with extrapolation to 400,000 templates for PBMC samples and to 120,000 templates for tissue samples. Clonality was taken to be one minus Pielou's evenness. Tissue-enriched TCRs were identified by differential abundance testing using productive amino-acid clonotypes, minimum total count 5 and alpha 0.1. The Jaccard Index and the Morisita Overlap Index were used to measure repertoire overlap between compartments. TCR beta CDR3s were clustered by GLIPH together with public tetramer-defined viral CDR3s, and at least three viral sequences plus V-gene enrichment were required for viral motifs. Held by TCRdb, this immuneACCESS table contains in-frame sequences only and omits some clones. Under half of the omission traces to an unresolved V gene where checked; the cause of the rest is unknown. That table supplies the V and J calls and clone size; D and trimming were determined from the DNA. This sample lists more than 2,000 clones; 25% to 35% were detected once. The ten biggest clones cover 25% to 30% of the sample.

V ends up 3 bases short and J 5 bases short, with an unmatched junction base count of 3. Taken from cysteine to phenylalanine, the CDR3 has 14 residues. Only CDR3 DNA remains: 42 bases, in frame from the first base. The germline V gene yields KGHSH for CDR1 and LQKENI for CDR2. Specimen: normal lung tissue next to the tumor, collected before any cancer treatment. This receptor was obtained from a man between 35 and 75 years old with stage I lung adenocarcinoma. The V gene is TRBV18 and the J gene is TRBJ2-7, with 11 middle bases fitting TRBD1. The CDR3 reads CASSPGTGGDEQYF. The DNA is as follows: TGTGCCAGCTCACCGGGGACAGGGGGGGACGAGCAGTACTTC. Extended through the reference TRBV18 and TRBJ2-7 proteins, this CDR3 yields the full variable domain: NAGVMQNPRHLVRRRGQEARLRCSPMKGHSHVYWYRQLPEEGLKFMVYLQKENIIDESGMPKERFSAEFPKEGPSILRIQQVVRGDSAAYFCASSPGTGGDEQYFGPGTRLTVT.